The clone carrying this T cell receptor beta chain was counted many times. Its antigen is not known. The CDR3 end lies 3 residues beyond the end of the read and is filled in from the germline J gene. V lost 2 bases, J lost 1 base, and 2 bases stayed unmatched. The CDR3 runs to 15 residues. Germline V lookup: CDR1 MNHNS, CDR2 SASEGT. The assay was immunoSEQ multiplex PCR, and TCRdb's table has in-frame clones only and misses some. The repertoire consists of tens of thousands of clones, none detected only once. Both groups were predominantly of Caucasian heritage. These data belong to a study of T cell clonality in common variable immunodeficiency. Study results and limitations: CVID subjects showed higher TCRbeta clonality than healthy controls. Compared with controls, CVID subjects had fewer shared TCRbeta clones.

This sequence was found in a person aged 18 to 70 in good health. Sequenced material: peripheral blood mononuclear cells. The chain recombines TRBV6-1 with TRBJ1-5; 7 bases line up with TRBD1. The CDR3 bases that were read are TGTGCCAGCAGTGAAATGACAGGGAGCAATCAGCCC. Amino acid sequence: CASSEMTGSNQP. The entire CDR3 protein is CASSEMTGSNQPQHF.